One and the same sample provided the 29 T cell receptor beta chains below, sequenced in a study of blood T cell repertoires in COVID-19. Assay used: immunoSEQ multiplex PCR; TCRdb lists only in-frame clones, some missing. The data contain about 170,000 clones, roughly 91% of them seen just once; the ten biggest clones take up around 1.9%. The sequenced sample consisted of peripheral blood. Receptor source: a man aged 50 or older who had recovered from COVID-19.

The chain joins TRBV11-1 to TRBJ2-7; 10 nucleotides align to TRBD1. This CDR3 is built from 15 residues. The germline gives CDR1 SGHAT, CDR2 FQDESV (reference sequence). Trimming removed 5 bases from V and 2 bases from J; junction bases left unmatched: 6. Here the CDR3 reads CASSLRTGGTYEQYF. In nucleotides, the CDR3 is TGTGCCAGCAGCCTGAGGACAGGGGGGACCTACGAGCAGTACTTC.

The chain couples TRBV6-4 to TRBJ2-6; the match to TRBD2 covers 12 bases. Germline trimming cut 5 bases from V and 3 bases from J; bases unmatched to any gene: 2. The CDR3 has 16 residues. CDR1 is MRHNA, CDR2 SNTAGT, per germline. CDR3 in DNA: TGTGCCAGCAGTCGACTAGCGGGAGATGGGGCCAACGTCCTGACTTTC. It specifies CASSRLAGDGANVLTF.

V is TRBV19 and J is TRBJ2-7; 7 bases map to TRBD1. This CDR3 contains 13 residues. After removal of 9 bases from V and 3 bases from J, the junction contained 8 bases not matched to a gene. Germline V gene sequence: CDR1 LNHDA, CDR2 SQIVND (reference sequence). CDR3 DNA: TGTGCCAGCAGCAGGGGGTTAAGCTACGAGCAGTACTTC. Residues: CASSRGLSYEQYF.

The rearrangement links TRBV2 to TRBJ1-2; a possible D gene is TRBD1 (5 bases). The CDR3 runs to 13 residues. V lost 6 bases and J 4 bases, leaving 12 bases between the germline ends. Germline lookup yields CDR1 SNHLY and CDR2 FYNNEI. The CDR3 sequence: CASRGMGGYGYTF. The CDR3 coding sequence is TGTGCCAGCAGGGGGATGGGGGGCTATGGCTACACCTTC. Drawing the rest from reference TRBV2 and TRBJ1-2, the complete variable domain is EPEVTQTPSHQVTQMGQEVILRCVPISNHLYFYWYRQILGQKVEFLVSFYNNEISEKSEIFDDQFSVERPDGSNFTLKIRSTKLEDSAMYFCASRGMGGYGYTFGSGTRLTVV.

The chain has TRBV7-3 and TRBJ1-5, with 10 bases matching TRBD1. The CDR3 has 13 amino acids. Germline assignment: CDR1 SGHTA and CDR2 FQGTGA. V gave up 5 bases and J gave up 8 bases; unmatched junction bases: 3. The CDR3 region has the DNA TGTGCCAGCAGCCGGGACAGGGGCGAGCCCCAGCATTTT. It is translated as CASSRDRGEPQHF.

This chain links TRBV4-3 with TRBJ2-6, with D unresolved. Trimming left V 3 bases short and J 4 bases short, with 7 bases between. CDR1 is LGHNA, CDR2 YSLEER, per germline. The CDR3 is 14 residues long. CDR3 in amino acids: CASSQATGANVLTF. The CDR3 DNA is TGCGCCAGCAGCCAGGCCACGGGGGCCAACGTCCTGACTTTC.

The chain employs TRBV7-9 and TRBJ1-1, with TRBD1 matching over 9 bases. Germline CDR1 and CDR2: SEHNR and FQNEAQ (reference sequence). This CDR3 spans 14 amino acids. Losses at the gene ends were 5 bases for V and 8 bases for J; bases not matched to a gene: 9. The CDR3 DNA is TGTGCCAGCAGCCCCCGGACAGGGGAATTGGAAGCTTTCTTT. It encodes CASSPRTGELEAFF.

This CDR3 reads CASSKEQGYEQYF. CDR3 DNA sequence: TGTGCCAGCAGCAAAGAACAGGGTTACGAGCAGTACTTC. This chain links TRBV21-1 with TRBJ2-7; the DNA was not used to check the table's D call, TRBD1. TRBV21-1 has pseudogene status. This CDR3 spans 13 amino acids.

V gene TRBV29-1 combines with J gene TRBJ1-2; the D gene is possibly TRBD1 (6 bases). CDR1 is SQVTM and CDR2 is ANQGSEA in the germline V gene. The CDR3 runs 17 residues. V gave up 3 bases and J gave up 8 bases, with 28 bases separating them. The CDR3 sequence is CSVDVGYRELHGNGYTF. The CDR3 nucleotides read TGCAGCGTTGATGTCGGTTACAGGGAGCTTCACGGTAACGGCTACACCTTC.

This clone was picked up one time. The chain has TRBV11-2 and TRBJ2-3; 7 bases line up with TRBD1. Germline V gives CDR1 SGHAT, CDR2 FQNNGV. J gave up 0 bases and V 5 bases, and 8 bases lay outside the gene matches. This CDR3 has 16 amino acids. Written as DNA, the CDR3 is TGTGCCAGCAGCCGAGGACAGGTCACTAGCACAGATACGCAGTATTTT. Encoded protein: CASSRGQVTSTDTQYF.

The rearrangement joins TRBV7-8 to TRBJ2-7; 7 bases are shared with TRBD2. Trimming cost V 1 base and J 2 bases; bases outside gene matches: 5. There are 15 residues in the CDR3. CDR1 and CDR2 (germline): SGHVS, FQNEAQ. CDR3 loop: CASSLGGGMTYEQYF. The CDR3 DNA follows: TGTGCCAGCAGCTTAGGGGGGGGTATGACCTACGAGCAGTACTTC.

This chain connects TRBV29-1 to TRBJ2-7, with TRBD2 matching 7 bases. The CDR3 covers 13 residues. V was pared by 1 base and J by 5 bases, with 5 bases of the junction left unmatched. Germline lookup yields CDR1 SQVTM and CDR2 ANQGSEA. The CDR3 loop is CSVEVRSGNEQYF. The CDR3 bases are TGCAGCGTTGAAGTCCGCAGCGGGAACGAGCAGTACTTC.

The rearrangement links TRBV13 to TRBJ2-1, with 8 nucleotides matching TRBD2. V shed 5 bases, J shed 3 bases, and the junction held 9 bases outside the gene matches. The CDR3 is 16 amino acids. CDR1 is PRHDT and CDR2 is FYEKMQ in the germline V gene (reference sequence). CDR3 loop: CASSLRTSQYYNEQFF. DNA for the CDR3: TGTGCCAGCAGCCTTCGGACTAGCCAATACTACAATGAGCAGTTCTTC.

The genes are TRBV28 and TRBJ1-1, with D maybe TRBD1 (6 bases). Trimming left V 6 bases short and J 8 bases short, with 25 bases between. The CDR3 consists of 16 residues. Looked up from germline, CDR1 is MDHEN and CDR2 is SYDVKM. DNA of the CDR3: TGTGCCAGCAGCCCCCTTACAGGGTTCCAAGCTTTCGAAGCTTTCTTT. Translating gives CASSPLTGFQAFEAFF.

The chain links TRBV9 to TRBJ2-2; no definite D call. The germline gives CDR1 SGDLS, CDR2 YYNGEE. This CDR3 region has 16 residues. V dropped 0 bases and J dropped 4 bases, with 13 bases sitting between them. CDR3 in amino acids: CASSVAGLESTGELFF. The CDR3 DNA reads TGTGCCAGCAGCGTAGCGGGTCTAGAGAGCACCGGGGAGCTGTTTTTT.

The genes are TRBV7-8 and TRBJ1-3; 7 bases map to TRBD1. The CDR3 runs 17 residues. The germline V gene encodes CDR1 SGHVS and CDR2 FQNEAQ. The J segment lost 1 base and the V segment lost 1 base, leaving 7 bases of the junction unmatched. The CDR3 DNA follows: TGTGCCAGCAGCTTAGGTGTGACAGGGAGATCTGGAAACACCATATATTTT. Translation gives CASSLGVTGRSGNTIYF.

This sequence joins TRBV18 and TRBJ1-4; D is possibly TRBD1 (6 bases). The germline gives CDR1 KGHSH, CDR2 LQKENI. The CDR3 has 13 residues. V was trimmed by 8 bases and J by 2 bases, leaving 9 bases between them. CDR3 sequence: CASKRGTNEKLFF. The CDR3 region has the DNA TGTGCCAGCAAGAGGGGGACTAATGAAAAACTGTTTTTT. Full variable domain (rest looked up from reference TRBV18 and TRBJ1-4): NAGVMQNPRHLVRRRGQEARLRCSPMKGHSHVYWYRQLPEEGLKFMVYLQKENIIDESGMPKERFSAEFPKEGPSILRIQQVVRGDSAAYFCASKRGTNEKLFFGSGTQLSVL.

V usage is TRBV27 and J usage is TRBJ2-1; 12 nucleotides match TRBD2. This CDR3 has 16 amino acids. Per germline, CDR1 MNHEY and CDR2 SMNVEV (reference sequence). With V trimmed by 4 bases and J by 2 bases, 3 bases remained unmatched. The CDR3 nucleotides are TGTGCCAGCAGTTCGCGACTAGCGGGGGCCTACAATGAGCAGTTCTTC. It encodes CASSSRLAGAYNEQFF.

On this clone itself: The sample carries other DNA sequences with the same CDR3. The chain links TRBV29-1 to TRBJ1-1, with D tentatively TRBD1 (5 bases). This CDR3 is 12 amino acids long. The germline V gene encodes CDR1 SQVTM and CDR2 ANQGSEA. Trimming took 6 bases from V and 1 from J, leaving 9 bases between them. The CDR3 is CSVDDRNTEAFF. CDR3 bases: TGCAGCGTAGATGACAGGAACACTGAAGCTTTCTTT.

This clone was detected only once. The V and J genes are TRBV6-2 or TRBV6-3 and TRBJ2-3; D is unresolved. The CDR3 has 12 amino acids. CDR1 and CDR2 (germline): MNHEY, SVGEGT. V lost 6 bases, J lost 10 bases, and 14 bases lay in between. CDR3: CASSRASESQYF. The DNA for the CDR3 is TGTGCCAGCAGCCGGGCCTCAGAATCGCAGTATTTT.

The rearrangement links TRBV28 to TRBJ1-6, with 8 bases matching TRBD1. The CDR3 spans 15 residues. The germline V gene encodes CDR1 MDHEN and CDR2 SYDVKM. The junction had 5 bases not matched to a gene; V was cut back by 4 bases and J by 6 bases. The CDR3 DNA is TGTGCCAGCAGTTCTAGGACAGGGATTAATTCACCCCTCCACTTT. Translated, it gives CASSSRTGINSPLHF.

CDR3 loop: CASSFRDSNEKLFF. In DNA form, the CDR3 reads TGTGCCAGCAGTTTCCGGGACAGTAATGAAAAACTGTTTTTT. This chain joins TRBV27 and TRBJ1-4, with TRBD1 matching over 7 bases. J lost 4 bases, V lost 3 bases, and 2 bases had no gene match. CDR1 is MNHEY and CDR2 is SMNVEV in the germline V gene (reference sequence). The CDR3 sequence is 14 residues long.

The chain combines TRBV2 with TRBJ2-7; 7 bases agree with TRBD1. The CDR3 is 13 residues long. V was pared by 6 bases and J by 7 bases, with 9 bases of the junction left unmatched. CDR1 SNHLY and CDR2 FYNNEI come from the germline V gene. In nucleotides, the CDR3 is TGTGCCAGCAGAGGACAGGTCCCTTGGGAGCAGTACTTC. Its translation is CASRGQVPWEQYF.

Here the CDR3 reads CASSIQGSSYEQYF. Here the CDR3 DNA reads TGTGCCAGCAGTATACAGGGGAGCTCCTACGAGCAGTACTTC. The rearrangement joins TRBV6-6 to TRBJ2-7; 7 bases map to TRBD1. J was trimmed by 0 bases and V by 5 bases; bases with no gene match: 4. CDR3 length: 14 amino acids. In germline, CDR1 is MNHNY, CDR2 SVGAGI (reference sequence).

The CDR3 region has the DNA TGTGCCAGCAGCAAATGGTTGACCAGGGCTAACTATGGCTACACCTTC. It encodes CASSKWLTRANYGYTF. V is TRBV21-1 and J is TRBJ1-2; the D call in the table, TRBD1, was not verified against the DNA. TRBV21-1 counts as a pseudogene. There are 16 residues in the CDR3.

This rearrangement joins TRBV7-9 to TRBJ1-1; no definite D call. The CDR3 is 12 residues long. V dropped 1 base and J dropped 8 bases, with 8 bases sitting between them. Germline CDR1 reads SEHNR; CDR2 reads FQNEAQ (reference sequence). The CDR3 DNA is TGTGCCAGCAGCTTAGAGCGGGGAGAAGCTTTCTTT. Its translation: CASSLERGEAFF.

The chain employs TRBV29-1 and TRBJ2-5; 10 bases map to TRBD1. J gave up 6 bases and V 6 bases, and 10 bases lay outside the gene matches. This CDR3 is built from 14 residues. Germline lookup yields CDR1 SQVTM and CDR2 ANQGSEA. CDR3 region: CSVGSTGGLKTQYF. The CDR3 nucleotides read TGCAGCGTCGGATCGACAGGGGGCCTGAAGACCCAGTACTTC.

The chain employs TRBV19 and TRBJ1-2; D call uncertain. Germline CDR1 and CDR2: LNHDA and SQIVND (reference sequence). The CDR3 spans 14 residues. V was cut by 8 bases and J by 2 bases, with 15 bases left in between. CDR3 protein: CASQSGQRNYGYTF. DNA for the CDR3: TGTGCCAGTCAGTCGGGTCAGAGGAACTATGGCTACACCTTC.

This clone was seen a handful of times. J is TRBJ2-1 and V is TRBV5-1, with 8 bases aligning to TRBD1. The CDR3 consists of 15 residues. CDR1 and CDR2 from the germline V gene are SGHRS and YFSETQ. J was trimmed by 2 bases and V by 2 bases; bases with no gene match: 3. The CDR3 loop reads CASSLQGVAYNEQFF. For the CDR3, the DNA is TGCGCCAGCAGCTTACAGGGGGTCGCCTACAATGAGCAGTTCTTC. Full variable domain (missing parts from reference TRBV5-1 and TRBJ2-1): KAGVTQTPRYLIKTRGQQVTLSCSPISGHRSVSWYQQTPGQGLQFLFEYFSETQRNKGNFPGRFSGRQFSNSRSEMNVSTLELGDSALYLCASSLQGVAYNEQFFGPGTRLTVL.